These 10 T cell receptor beta chains share one sample of origin, sequenced in a study of blood T cell repertoires in COVID-19 (dated by TCRdb to the early 2020s). The protocol used for the library was the immunoSEQ multiplex PCR assay. The clones in this table, taken by TCRdb from immuneACCESS, are in-frame only. Not every clone is retained; where verified, under half of the shortfall comes from an unresolved V gene, and the cause of the rest is unknown. A total of 60,000 to 75,000 clones appear in this sample, roughly 84% of them only once. Less than 7% of the sample is in the top ten clones. The material sequenced was peripheral blood. The receptor source for this set is a woman between 65 and 79 years old with acute or convalescent COVID-19.

The chain uses TRBV18 and TRBJ1-3; tentatively, D is TRBD1 (6 bases). The CDR3 runs to 14 residues. CDR1 KGHSH and CDR2 LQKENI come from the germline V gene. V was trimmed by 3 bases and J by 0 bases, leaving 6 bases between them. The CDR3 DNA follows: TGTGCCAGCTCACCGGACAGCTCTGGAAACACCATATATTTT. Translation gives CASSPDSSGNTIYF.

The chain links TRBV28 to TRBJ1-5; 8 positions agree with TRBD1. Unmatched junction bases numbered 7, after V lost 6 bases and J lost 9 bases. Looked up from germline, CDR1 is MDHEN and CDR2 is SYDVKM. There are 13 residues in the CDR3. The CDR3 DNA is TGTGCCAGCAGCTCGACAGGGGTTCGGCCCCAGCATTTT. This gives the protein CASSSTGVRPQHF.

This chain joins TRBV27 and TRBJ2-1; no definite D call. The CDR3 is made up of 15 amino acids. The V end lost 2 bases, the J end lost 0 bases, and 8 bases lay between the germline ends. Per germline, CDR1 MNHEY and CDR2 SMNVEV (reference sequence). CDR3 sequence: CASSLSLSSYNEQFF. The CDR3, as DNA: TGTGCCAGCAGTTTAAGCCTAAGCTCCTACAATGAGCAGTTCTTC.

The chain is built from TRBV5-6 and TRBJ2-5; TRBD1 matches at 7 bases. Germline V gene lookup returns CDR1 SGHDT and CDR2 YYEEEE. V shed 0 bases and J 6 bases; nucleotides not matched to a gene: 8. CDR3 length: 15 residues. The CDR3 loop reads CASSLGQGEGKTQYF. CDR3 DNA: TGTGCCAGCAGCTTGGGACAGGGTGAGGGAAAGACCCAGTACTTC.

The genes are TRBV3-1 (or the pseudogene TRBV3-2) and TRBJ1-3, with unresolved D. Germline V gene lookup returns CDR1 LGHDT and CDR2 YNNKEL (reference sequence). The V end lost 0 bases, the J end lost 4 bases, and 10 bases lay between the germline ends. The CDR3 sequence is 15 residues long. CDR3 in amino acids: CASSQDSGLGNTIYF. Here the CDR3 DNA reads TGTGCCAGCAGCCAAGATTCCGGACTGGGAAACACCATATATTTT.

This chain connects TRBV5-6 to TRBJ2-7; unclear D gene. This CDR3 is 14 amino acids long. V lost 0 bases and J lost 5, with 12 bases in between. CDR1 is SGHDT, CDR2 YYEEEE, per germline. Here the CDR3 reads CASSLEALSNEQYF. The CDR3 DNA follows: TGTGCCAGCAGCTTGGAAGCCCTAAGCAACGAGCAGTACTTC.

This chain connects TRBV24-1 to TRBJ1-2; D uncertain. The germline CDR1 and CDR2 sequences are KGHDR and SFDVKD. CDR3 length: 12 residues. The V gene lost 1 base and the J gene lost 14 bases, with 13 bases spanning the gap. CDR3: CATSDFSGPETF. For the CDR3, the DNA is TGTGCCACCAGTGATTTCAGCGGACCTGAAACCTTC.

This chain uses TRBV6-5 with TRBJ1-1; 10 nucleotides line up with TRBD1. The CDR3 has 15 residues. The V and J ends lost 6 bases and 6 bases, in that order; junction bases with no gene match: 10. CDR1 is MNHEY, CDR2 SVGAGI, per germline. As DNA, the CDR3 is TGTGCCAGCAGAGGGGACAGGGGACTGGGGCCTGAAGCTTTCTTT. Amino acids: CASRGDRGLGPEAFF.

The V call is TRBV7-2, the J call TRBJ1-1; D is possibly TRBD1 (6 bases). V shed 5 bases and J shed 7 bases, with 14 bases lying between them. Germline lookup yields CDR1 SGHTA and CDR2 FQGNSA. CDR3 size: 13 residues. The CDR3 coding sequence is TGTGCCAGCAGCCGGACAGAGCTACTTGAAGCTTTCTTT. This gives the protein CASSRTELLEAFF. The complete variable domain, with remaining parts taken from reference TRBV7-2 and TRBJ1-1, reads GAGVSQSPSNKVTEKGKDVELRCDPISGHTALYWYRQSLGQGLEFLIYFQGNSAPDKSGLPSDRFSAERTGGSVSTLTIQRTQQEDSAVYLCASSRTELLEAFFGQGTRLTVV.

This clone has only one observation. The CDR3 reads CASSQDLFKFYNYGYTF. The CDR3, as DNA: TGTGCCAGCAGCCAGGACTTATTCAAATTTTATAACTATGGCTACACCTTC. The chain combines TRBV6-2 or TRBV6-3 with TRBJ1-2; D unresolved. Germline lookup yields CDR1 MNHEY and CDR2 SVGEGT. The V and J ends lost 6 bases and 1 base respectively, with 21 bases between them. The CDR3 has 17 amino acids.